The text below deals with one T cell receptor beta chain. Original handling: Amplified reference gene primers provided the basis for estimating nucleated cell counts. The data were produced by immunoSEQ multiplex PCR, yet TCRdb's version contains in-frame clones alone and is incomplete. Clonal size and the V and J genes are those of that table, whereas D and trimming came from the DNA. The repertoire includes under 300,000 clones, about 88% of them detected once, and around 2% sits in the top ten. This CDR3 has 15 amino acids. Germline V CDR1 and CDR2: SGHNT, YYREEE (reference sequence). J gave up 6 bases and V 2 bases, and 6 bases lay outside the gene matches. The sample is drawn from a study of blood T cell repertoires in COVID-19. Study-level information: Material from acute and convalescent COVID-19 was sourced from the United States, Italy and Spain. T cells, B-cell-depleted T cells, or PBMCs supplied cDNA or gDNA.

V is TRBV5-4 and J is TRBJ2-2, with 8 bases identical to TRBD1. Sequenced: peripheral blood. The receptor was isolated from a middle-aged woman who had recovered from COVID-19. CDR3 protein: CASSFQGAVPGELFF. The CDR3 DNA reads as TGTGCCAGCAGCTTCCAGGGGGCGGTCCCCGGGGAGCTGTTTTTT. Combining the CDR3 with reference TRBV5-4 and TRBJ2-2 gives the whole variable domain ETGVTQSPTHLIKTRGQQVTLRCSSQSGHNTVSWYQQALGQGPQFIFQYYREEENGRGNFPPRFSGLQFPNYSSELNVNALELDDSALYLCASSFQGAVPGELFFGEGSRLTVL.